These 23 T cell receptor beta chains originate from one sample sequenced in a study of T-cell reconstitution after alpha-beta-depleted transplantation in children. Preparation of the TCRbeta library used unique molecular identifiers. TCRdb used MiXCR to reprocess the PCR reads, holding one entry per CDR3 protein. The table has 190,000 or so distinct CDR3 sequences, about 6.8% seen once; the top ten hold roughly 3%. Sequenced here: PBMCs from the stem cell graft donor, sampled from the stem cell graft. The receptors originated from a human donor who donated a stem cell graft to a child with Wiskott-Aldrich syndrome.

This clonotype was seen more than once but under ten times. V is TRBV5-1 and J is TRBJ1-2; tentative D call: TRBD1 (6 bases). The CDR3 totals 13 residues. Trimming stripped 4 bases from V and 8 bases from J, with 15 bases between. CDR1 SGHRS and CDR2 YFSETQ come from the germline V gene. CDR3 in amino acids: CASSHGQTRGYTF. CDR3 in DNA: TGCGCCAGCAGCCATGGACAGACGCGGGGCTACACCTTC.

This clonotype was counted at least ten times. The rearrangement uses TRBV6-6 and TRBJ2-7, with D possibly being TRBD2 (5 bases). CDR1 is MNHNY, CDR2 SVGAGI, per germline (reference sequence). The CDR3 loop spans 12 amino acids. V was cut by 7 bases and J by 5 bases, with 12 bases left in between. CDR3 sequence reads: CASIGLRNEQYF. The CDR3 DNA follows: TGTGCCAGCATCGGACTTAGGAACGAGCAGTACTTC.

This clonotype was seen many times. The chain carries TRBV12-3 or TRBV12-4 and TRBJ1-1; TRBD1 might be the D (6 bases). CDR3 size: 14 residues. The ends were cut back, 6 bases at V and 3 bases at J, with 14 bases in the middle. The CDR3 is CASRADSGDTEAFF. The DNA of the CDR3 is TGTGCCAGCAGAGCGGACAGCGGGGACACTGAAGCTTTCTTT.

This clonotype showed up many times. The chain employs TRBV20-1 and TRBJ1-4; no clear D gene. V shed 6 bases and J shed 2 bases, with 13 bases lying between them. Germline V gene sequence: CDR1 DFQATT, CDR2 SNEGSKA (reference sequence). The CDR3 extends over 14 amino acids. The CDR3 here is CSAPPGGTNEKLFF. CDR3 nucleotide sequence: TGCAGTGCCCCTCCTGGAGGGACTAATGAAAAACTGTTTTTT.

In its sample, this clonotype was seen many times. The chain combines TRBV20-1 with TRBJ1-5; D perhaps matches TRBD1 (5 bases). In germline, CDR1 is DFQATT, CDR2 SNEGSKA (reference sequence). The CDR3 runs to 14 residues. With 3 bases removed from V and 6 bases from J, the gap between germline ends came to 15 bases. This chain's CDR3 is CSARGQGESQPQHF. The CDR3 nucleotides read TGCAGTGCTAGGGGGCAGGGCGAGAGTCAGCCCCAGCATTTT.

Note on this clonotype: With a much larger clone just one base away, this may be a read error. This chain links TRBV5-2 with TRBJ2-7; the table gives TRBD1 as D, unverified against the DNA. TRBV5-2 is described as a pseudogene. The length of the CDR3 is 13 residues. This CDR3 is CARSPGQPYEQYF. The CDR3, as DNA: TGTGCCAGGAGCCCGGGACAGCCCTACGAGCAGTACTTC.

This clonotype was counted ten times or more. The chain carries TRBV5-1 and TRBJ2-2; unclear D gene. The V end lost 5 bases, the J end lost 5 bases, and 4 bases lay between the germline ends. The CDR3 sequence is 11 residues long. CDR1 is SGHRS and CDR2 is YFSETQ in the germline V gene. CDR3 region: CASRTTGELFF. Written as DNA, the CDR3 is TGCGCCAGCAGAACTACCGGGGAGCTGTTTTTT.

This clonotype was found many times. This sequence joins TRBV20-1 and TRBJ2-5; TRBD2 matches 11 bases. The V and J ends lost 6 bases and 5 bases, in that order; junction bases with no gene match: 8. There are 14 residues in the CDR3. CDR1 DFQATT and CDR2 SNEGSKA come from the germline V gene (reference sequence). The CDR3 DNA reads TGCAGTGCCCCTAGCGGGGGGAAATGGGAGACCCAGTACTTC. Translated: CSAPSGGKWETQYF.

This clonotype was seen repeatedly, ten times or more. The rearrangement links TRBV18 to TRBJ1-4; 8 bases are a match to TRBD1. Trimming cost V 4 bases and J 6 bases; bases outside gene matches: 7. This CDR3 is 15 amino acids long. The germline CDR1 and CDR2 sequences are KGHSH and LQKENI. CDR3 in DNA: TGTGCCAGCTCACGCTCGACAGGGGCGGATGAAAAACTGTTTTTT. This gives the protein CASSRSTGADEKLFF.

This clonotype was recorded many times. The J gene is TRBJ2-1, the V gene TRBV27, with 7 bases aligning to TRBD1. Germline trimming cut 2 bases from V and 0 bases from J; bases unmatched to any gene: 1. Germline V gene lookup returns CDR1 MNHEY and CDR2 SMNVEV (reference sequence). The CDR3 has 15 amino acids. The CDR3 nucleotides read TGTGCCAGCAGTTTAGACAGGGACTCCTACAATGAGCAGTTCTTC. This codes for CASSLDRDSYNEQFF.

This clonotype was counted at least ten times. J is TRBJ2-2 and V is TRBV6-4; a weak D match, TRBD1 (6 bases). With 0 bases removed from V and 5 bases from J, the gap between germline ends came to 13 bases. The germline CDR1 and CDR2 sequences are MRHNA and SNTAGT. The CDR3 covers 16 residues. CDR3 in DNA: TGTGCCAGCAGTGACTCGGTCACCAGGGGAACCGGGGAGCTGTTTTTT. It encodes CASSDSVTRGTGELFF.

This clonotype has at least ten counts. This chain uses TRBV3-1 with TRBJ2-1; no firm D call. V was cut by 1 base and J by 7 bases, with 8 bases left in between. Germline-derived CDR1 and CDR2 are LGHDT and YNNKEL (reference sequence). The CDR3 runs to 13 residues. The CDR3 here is CASSQGLKNEQFF. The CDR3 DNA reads TGTGCCAGCAGCCAAGGCTTGAAAAATGAGCAGTTCTTC.

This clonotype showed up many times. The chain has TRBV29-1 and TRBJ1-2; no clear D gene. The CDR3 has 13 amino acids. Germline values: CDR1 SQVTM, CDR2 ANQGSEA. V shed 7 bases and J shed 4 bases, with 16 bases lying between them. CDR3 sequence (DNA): TGCAGCGGAGGTGAAAGGCAGGCCTATGGCTACACCTTC. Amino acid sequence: CSGGERQAYGYTF.

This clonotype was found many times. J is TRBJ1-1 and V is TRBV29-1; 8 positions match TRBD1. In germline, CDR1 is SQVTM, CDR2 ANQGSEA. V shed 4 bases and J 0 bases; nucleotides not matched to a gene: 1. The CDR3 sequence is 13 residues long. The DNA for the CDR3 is TGCAGCGTTGTCAGGGGGCTGAACACTGAAGCTTTCTTT. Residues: CSVVRGLNTEAFF.

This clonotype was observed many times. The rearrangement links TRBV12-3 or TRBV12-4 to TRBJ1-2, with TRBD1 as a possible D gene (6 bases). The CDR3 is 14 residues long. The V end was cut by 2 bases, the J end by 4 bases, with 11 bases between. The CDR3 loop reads CASSLLGGGYGYTF. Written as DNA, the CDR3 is TGTGCCAGCAGTTTATTAGGGGGTGGCTATGGCTACACCTTC.

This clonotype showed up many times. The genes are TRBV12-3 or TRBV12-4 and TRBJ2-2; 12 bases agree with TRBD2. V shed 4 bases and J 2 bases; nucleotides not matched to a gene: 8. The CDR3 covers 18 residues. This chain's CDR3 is CASSSPGLAGRNTGELFF. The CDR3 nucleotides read TGTGCCAGCAGTTCCCCCGGACTAGCGGGAAGAAACACCGGGGAGCTGTTTTTT.

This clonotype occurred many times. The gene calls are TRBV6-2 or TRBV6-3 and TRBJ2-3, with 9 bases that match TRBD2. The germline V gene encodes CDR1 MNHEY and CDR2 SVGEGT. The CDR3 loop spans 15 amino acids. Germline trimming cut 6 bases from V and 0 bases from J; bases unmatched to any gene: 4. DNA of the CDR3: TGTGCCAGCAGAAAAACTAGCGGGAGCACAGATACGCAGTATTTT. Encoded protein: CASRKTSGSTDTQYF.

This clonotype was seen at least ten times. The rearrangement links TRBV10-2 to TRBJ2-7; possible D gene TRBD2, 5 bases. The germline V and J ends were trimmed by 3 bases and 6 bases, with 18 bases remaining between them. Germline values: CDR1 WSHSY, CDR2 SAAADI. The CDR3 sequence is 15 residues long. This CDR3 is CASSEEGFLAAEQYF. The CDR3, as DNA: TGCGCCAGCAGTGAAGAGGGCTTCCTTGCTGCCGAGCAGTACTTC.

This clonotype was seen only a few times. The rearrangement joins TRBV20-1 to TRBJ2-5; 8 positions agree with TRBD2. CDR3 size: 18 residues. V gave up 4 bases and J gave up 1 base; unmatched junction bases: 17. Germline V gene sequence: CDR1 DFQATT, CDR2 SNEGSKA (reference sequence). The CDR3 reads CSAMITSGGIGSQETQYF. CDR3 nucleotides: TGCAGTGCTATGATTACTAGCGGAGGAATCGGGTCCCAAGAGACCCAGTACTTC.

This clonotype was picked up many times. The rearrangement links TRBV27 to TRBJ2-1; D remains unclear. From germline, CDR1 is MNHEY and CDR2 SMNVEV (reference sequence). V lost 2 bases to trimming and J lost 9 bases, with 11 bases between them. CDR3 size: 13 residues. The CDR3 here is CASSLRAGVEQFF. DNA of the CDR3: TGTGCCAGCAGTTTAAGGGCTGGGGTTGAGCAGTTCTTC.

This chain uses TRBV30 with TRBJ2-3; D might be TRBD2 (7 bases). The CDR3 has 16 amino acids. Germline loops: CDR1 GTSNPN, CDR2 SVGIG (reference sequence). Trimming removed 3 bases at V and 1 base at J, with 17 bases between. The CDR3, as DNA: TGTGCCTGGAGCCCCCAGGGGAGGGCGGGCACAGATACGCAGTATTTT. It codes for CAWSPQGRAGTDTQYF.

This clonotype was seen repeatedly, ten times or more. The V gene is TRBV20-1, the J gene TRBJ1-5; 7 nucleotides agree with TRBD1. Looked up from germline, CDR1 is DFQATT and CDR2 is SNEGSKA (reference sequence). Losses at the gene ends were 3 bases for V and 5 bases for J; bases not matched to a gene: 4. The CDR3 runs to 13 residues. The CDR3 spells CSARIRGHQPQHF. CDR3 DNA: TGCAGTGCTAGGATAAGGGGGCATCAGCCCCAGCATTTT.

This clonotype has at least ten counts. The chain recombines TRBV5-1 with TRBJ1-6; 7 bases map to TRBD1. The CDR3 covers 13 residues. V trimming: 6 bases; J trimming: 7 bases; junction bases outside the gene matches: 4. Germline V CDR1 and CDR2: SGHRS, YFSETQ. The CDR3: CASTADRNSPLHF. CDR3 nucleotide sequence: TGCGCCAGCACAGCGGACAGGAATTCACCCCTCCACTTT. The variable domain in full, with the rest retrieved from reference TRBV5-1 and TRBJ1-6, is KAGVTQTPRYLIKTRGQQVTLSCSPISGHRSVSWYQQTPGQGLQFLFEYFSETQRNKGNFPGRFSGRQFSNSRSEMNVSTLELGDSALYLCASTADRNSPLHFGNGTRLTVT.